Below are 2 T cell receptor beta chains sequenced from a single sample in a study of CD8 T cells in Susac syndrome. With random hexamers, reverse transcription was performed on about 0.5 to 1 ug of RNA. MiXCR was run by TCRdb on the immunoSEQ multiplex PCR reads, yielding one entry per CDR3 protein. The data hold about 23,000 distinct CDR3 sequences, with over 85% observed a single time. The specimen was CD8+ T cells from PBMCs. The receptors here all came from a human donor with Susac syndrome.

This chain connects TRBV4-3 to TRBJ2-6; no reliable D call. The CDR3 sequence is 19 residues long. The V gene's germline CDR1 is LGHNA and CDR2 YSLEER. Trimming took off 7 bases at V and 3 bases at J, with 25 bases between the two ends. DNA of the CDR3: TGCGCCAGCACCCCTAACCCCGACTCCCCGGGCTTTGGGGCCAACGTCCTGACTTTC. It encodes CASTPNPDSPGFGANVLTF.

The chain uses TRBV28 and TRBJ2-1; maybe TRBD2 (5 bases). The CDR3 length is 18 residues. V shed 5 bases and J shed 5 bases, with 25 bases lying between them. The germline V gene has CDR1 MDHEN and CDR2 SYDVKM. The DNA for the CDR3 is TGTGCCAGCAGTCCTCCCGGCTCCGCGGACTCTCCCGACAATGAGCAGTTCTTC. Encoded protein: CASSPPGSADSPDNEQFF.